Given below is one TCR beta chain in context. Its matching antigen is unknown. These data originate in a study of T-cell memory formation after mild COVID-19. Constant-segment-primed 5'RACE gave TCR alpha and TCR beta cDNA libraries with sample barcodes and UMIs. TCRdb fed the 5' RACE reads into MiXCR, producing one record per CDR3 protein. This sample carries 130,000 to 150,000 distinct CDR3 sequences, approximately 6% of them seen once, and the ten largest clones take just over 2%. The CDR3 length is 14 residues. Per germline, CDR1 SGHTA and CDR2 FQGNSA. Unmatched junction bases numbered 6, after V lost 3 bases and J lost 5 bases. Study results and limitations: CD4/CD8 balance characterized clones contracting day 15 to 85, and CD4+ skew characterized later expanders. Detection of some responders pre-infection suggested pre-existing cross-reactive memory T cells participated.

This sequence was found in an adult woman who had mild COVID-19 (a few samples of this study predate the infection). Cell type and time point are not known. The J gene is TRBJ2-5, the V gene TRBV7-2, with TRBD2 matching 7 bases. Sequences were obtained from PBMCs or a T cell subset sorted from them (not recorded which). The DNA for the CDR3 is TGTGCCAGCAGCTTCGGGAGGCGAAGGGAGACCCAGTACTTC. Protein product: CASSFGRRRETQYF.